The rows below give T cell receptor beta chains drawn from one sample of a study of blood T cell repertoires in COVID-19. Profiled with immunoSEQ multiplex PCR; TCRdb holds only in-frame clones, not every one. The sample records about 270,000 clones, roughly nine tenths being singletons. The source material was peripheral blood. These receptors were taken from a man aged 35-49 years with active or convalescent COVID-19. Both conserved end residues are part of each CDR3. Fields, in order: D gene, V gene, J gene, CDR3 protein. The D gene is left open where the match is weak.

-	TRBV5-1	TRBJ2-2	CASSLPLGALIGSAGELFF
-	TRBV9	TRBJ2-7	CASPHGAEQYF
-	TRBV28	TRBJ1-5	CASSLRPRRGSQHF
-	TRBV19	TRBJ2-2	CASSTQRTGELFF
-	TRBV30	TRBJ1-4	CAWRWGGGGEKLFF
-	TRBV3-1/TRBV3-2	TRBJ1-5	CASSQGNRVQPQHF
TRBD1	TRBV15	TRBJ1-4	CATSRVGQRKTNEKLFF
TRBD1	TRBV7-3	TRBJ1-6	CASSGGQSSPLHF
-	TRBV7-2	TRBJ1-4	CASSPETGIAEKLFF
TRBD2	TRBV6-5	TRBJ2-2	CASRLAVNTGELFF
TRBD1	TRBV30	TRBJ2-7	CAWGTGQSHEQYF
TRBD1	TRBV6-2/TRBV6-3	TRBJ2-7	CASSYGTGSEQYF
-	TRBV10-1	TRBJ2-1	CASSDAGSSYNEQFF
-	TRBV6-1	TRBJ2-5	CASSEFLQQQETQYF
TRBD1	TRBV5-6	TRBJ1-5	CASSSATGFSNQPQHF
-	TRBV15	TRBJ2-3	CATHDRISTDTQYF
TRBD2	TRBV7-3	TRBJ2-2	CASSSVAGVGGELFF
-	TRBV3-1/TRBV3-2	TRBJ2-2	CASSQGNSWGELFF
TRBD2	TRBV4-1	TRBJ2-5	CASSPAGAGGGETQYF
TRBD1	TRBV9	TRBJ2-3	CASSVDRGRADTQYF
TRBD2	TRBV7-6	TRBJ2-1	CASSSTISGTYNEQFF
TRBD1	TRBV28	TRBJ2-5	CASSPPRDRGETQYF
TRBD1	TRBV18	TRBJ1-2	CASSLTQGADYGYTF
-	TRBV6-5	TRBJ2-7	CASANYPSEQYF
-	TRBV4-2	TRBJ2-7	CASSQAALGTGAYEQYF
-	TRBV5-1	TRBJ2-6	CASSLGGRGSSGANVLTF
-	TRBV4-1	TRBJ2-5	CASSPGGRSAETQYF
TRBD1	TRBV9	TRBJ2-2	CASSTRTGLDTGELFF
-	TRBV12-3/TRBV12-4	TRBJ2-4	CASRAMAKNIQYF
-	TRBV28	TRBJ2-3	CASTLDTDTQYF
-	TRBV19	TRBJ1-1	CASSISGDTEAFF
-	TRBV27	TRBJ2-5	CASSSRPGWQNQETQYF
-	TRBV28	TRBJ1-5	CASSSLVGVNQPQHF
-	TRBV7-2	TRBJ1-3	CASSLLGYGGNTIYF
-	TRBV27	TRBJ2-7	CASSRGGTGQEQYF
-	TRBV19	TRBJ2-1	CASSIPPPGSVSSYNEQFF
-	TRBV5-1	TRBJ2-3	CASSFDRIATQYF
TRBD2	TRBV27	TRBJ2-2	CASSVLGGRAPGELFF